These T cell receptor beta chains were read from a single sample in a study of cytomegalovirus exposure and HLA in healthy donors. Only in-frame clones appear in the TCRdb table, and some are missing; sequencing was by immunoSEQ multiplex PCR. Of about 110,000 clones in the sample, approximately 85% are singletons; the top ten hold more than 2.5%. The sequenced sample consisted of PBMCs. Receptors originate from a woman younger than 35 in good health and CMV-seronegative. Both conserved end residues are part of each CDR3. A D gene is named only where the DNA matches it firmly.

CASSQELMGGQPQHF,TRBV4-1,.,TRBJ1-5
CASSVGDRSSYEQYF,TRBV9,TRBD1,TRBJ2-7
CASYSQGYEQYF,TRBV19,.,TRBJ2-7
CASSHPYQPPYGYTF,TRBV7-9,.,TRBJ1-2
CASSGDTSISNQPQHF,TRBV6-1,.,TRBJ1-5
CASSVATPSGVASTDTQYF,TRBV9,TRBD2,TRBJ2-3
CASSPSTPGLRKRRVF,TRBV19,.,TRBJ2-1
CAISGGTVAVGGYTF,TRBV10-3,TRBD1,TRBJ1-2
CASSWGTSGAGELFF,TRBV27,TRBD2,TRBJ2-2
CASSEIAAAEQYF,TRBV25-1,.,TRBJ2-7
CASSFEGKRDSGNTIYF,TRBV12-1,.,TRBJ1-3
CASSEWGRGRTGELFF,TRBV6-1,TRBD1,TRBJ2-2
CASSPGVGSQPQHF,TRBV7-9,.,TRBJ1-5
CASSVGDRGYEQYF,TRBV9,TRBD1,TRBJ2-7
CASRTGIGVNQPQHF,TRBV6-1,.,TRBJ1-5
CASRPSGGPDYEQYF,TRBV6-6,TRBD1,TRBJ2-7
CSVGGGQGVYNEQFF,TRBV29-1,TRBD1,TRBJ2-1
CASSEPSGNTIYF,TRBV28,.,TRBJ1-3
CASSPPGQGAGEQFF,TRBV11-2,TRBD1,TRBJ2-1
CASSFGQGANIQYF,TRBV5-1,TRBD1,TRBJ2-4
CASSNRVATNEKLFF,TRBV25-1,.,TRBJ1-4
CASSPSPIYGYTF,TRBV18,.,TRBJ1-2
CASKSQGADTQYF,TRBV6-5,TRBD1,TRBJ2-3
CASKPEIQSYEQYF,TRBV27,.,TRBJ2-7
CASSLTQGQGTQYF,TRBV7-8,TRBD1,TRBJ2-5
CASSRRDRVTDTQYF,TRBV27,TRBD1,TRBJ2-3
CASSLVLWSSGTYEQYF,TRBV5-6,TRBD2,TRBJ2-7
CASSRRDRGTDTQYF,TRBV5-4,TRBD1,TRBJ2-3
CASLGTRGFPEAFF,TRBV2,.,TRBJ1-1
CSVFKPTQLNNEQFF,TRBV29-1,.,TRBJ2-1
CASSLTLEGQGRETQYF,TRBV7-9,TRBD1,TRBJ2-5
CASSIEARQNYEQYF,TRBV19,.,TRBJ2-7
CASSLRTVSWSETQYF,TRBV5-6,.,TRBJ2-5
CASSQVRQNTEAFF,TRBV4-1,.,TRBJ1-1
CASSYSPGTEAFF,TRBV6-6,.,TRBJ1-1
CASSQGQIQETQYF,TRBV5-4,TRBD1,TRBJ2-5
CASHLGGETEAFF,TRBV12-5,.,TRBJ1-1
CASSLDSQETQYF,TRBV5-4,.,TRBJ2-5
CASSSNQVEKLFF,TRBV7-9,.,TRBJ1-4
CASSQGGVSEAFF,TRBV4-1,.,TRBJ1-1
CASRVTGISYSYEQYF,TRBV27,.,TRBJ2-7
CASKPGQAFSYEQYF,TRBV6-5,TRBD1,TRBJ2-7
CASSYGGVGEKLFF,TRBV6-5,.,TRBJ1-4
CASSLGGTASGNTIYF,TRBV5-1,TRBD1,TRBJ1-3
CATHPPGATNEKLFF,TRBV7-2,.,TRBJ1-4
CAWSLGRGEQYF,TRBV30,.,TRBJ2-7
CASTRTGDAEKLFF,TRBV6-1,TRBD1,TRBJ1-4
CASSPGAANYGYTF,TRBV28,.,TRBJ1-2
CASSLRGGGTDTQYF,TRBV27,TRBD1,TRBJ2-3
CASSWRQASTDTQYF,TRBV5-1,.,TRBJ2-3
CASSVGRLNTEAFF,TRBV9,.,TRBJ1-1
CASSLAAEDNEQFF,TRBV5-6,.,TRBJ2-1